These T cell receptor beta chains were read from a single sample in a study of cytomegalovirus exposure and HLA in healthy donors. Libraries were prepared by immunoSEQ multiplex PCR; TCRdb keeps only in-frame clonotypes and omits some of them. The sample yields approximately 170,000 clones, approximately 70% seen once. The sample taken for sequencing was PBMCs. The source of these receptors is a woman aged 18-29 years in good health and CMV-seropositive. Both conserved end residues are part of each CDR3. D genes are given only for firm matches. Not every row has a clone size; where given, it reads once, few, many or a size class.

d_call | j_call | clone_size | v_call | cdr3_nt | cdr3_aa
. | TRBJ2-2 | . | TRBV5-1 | TGCGCCAGCAGCTTGACTAGCTCCTCCTTGAACACCGGGGAGCTGTTTTTT | CASSLTSSSLNTGELFF
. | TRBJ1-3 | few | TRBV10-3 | TGTGCCATCACCCAACCACAGGGTCGGGGCGACACCATATATTTT | CAITQPQGRGDTIYF
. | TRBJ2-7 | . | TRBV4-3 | TGCGCCAGCAGCCAAGAGGTTAGGGACACCTCCTACGAGCAGTACTTC | CASSQEVRDTSYEQYF
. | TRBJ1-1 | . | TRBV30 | TGTGCCTGGAGTGTACCGGCGGGTGAAGCTTTCTTT | CAWSVPAGEAFF
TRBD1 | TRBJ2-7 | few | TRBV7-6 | TGTGCCAGCAGCGATGGACAGGGGTCTTACGAGCAGTACTTC | CASSDGQGSYEQYF
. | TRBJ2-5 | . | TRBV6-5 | TGTGCCAGCAGTTACTCCGGAGAAGGGACCCAGTACTTC | CASSYSGEGTQYF
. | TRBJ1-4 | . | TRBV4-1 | TGCGCCAGCAGCCAAGACTCGGGTAATAATGAAAAACTGTTTTTT | CASSQDSGNNEKLFF
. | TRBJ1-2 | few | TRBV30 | TGTGCCTGGAGTAAAACAGAGAACTATGGCTACACCTTC | CAWSKTENYGYTF
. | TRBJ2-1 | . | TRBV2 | TGTGCCAGCAGGGGGAGTGACAATGAGCAGTTCTTC | CASRGSDNEQFF
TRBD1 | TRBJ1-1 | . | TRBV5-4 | TGTGCCAGCAGCTTGGCCTTGACAGCAGGGGGAAGAAACACTGAAGCTTTCTTT | CASSLALTAGGRNTEAFF
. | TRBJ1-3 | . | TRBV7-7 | TGTGCTAGCAGCTCCTCGACAGGAAACACCATATATTTT | CASSSSTGNTIYF
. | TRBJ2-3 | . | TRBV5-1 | TGCGCCAGCAGCTTGGGGACAGTGGGCACAGATACGCAGTATTTT | CASSLGTVGTDTQYF
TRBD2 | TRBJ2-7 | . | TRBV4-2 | TGTGCCAGCAGCCAAGATGAGGGACTAGGGGCCTACGAGCAGTACTTC | CASSQDEGLGAYEQYF
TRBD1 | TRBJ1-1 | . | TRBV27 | TGTGCCAGCACCCCGACAGGGGTAGGCACTGAAGCTTTCTTT | CASTPTGVGTEAFF
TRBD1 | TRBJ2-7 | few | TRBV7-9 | TGTGCCAGCAGCTCGGGACAGGGCTCCTACGAGCAGTACTTC | CASSSGQGSYEQYF
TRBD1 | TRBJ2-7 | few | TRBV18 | TGTGCCAGCTCACCCCTTGGACAGGGGCAGGGCGAGCAGTACTTC | CASSPLGQGQGEQYF
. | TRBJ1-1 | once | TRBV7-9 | TGTGCCAGCAGCCTACGACAGGCTGAAGCTTTCTTT | CASSLRQAEAFF